The rows below give T cell receptor beta chains drawn from one sample of a study of cytomegalovirus exposure and HLA in healthy donors. Clones were sequenced by immunoSEQ multiplex PCR, and TCRdb holds only the in-frame ones, with some missing. This sample carries some 220,000 clones, 75% to 95% of them seen once, and the ten largest clones take about 1%. The sample consisted of PBMCs. The receptors were sampled from a woman between 18 and 30 years old in good health and CMV-seronegative. Each CDR3 is given with its conserved first and last residue.

V	CDR3
TRBV27	CASSRELTLGEQYF
TRBV6-5	CASSAQGDDEKLFF
TRBV6-6	CASSYSPRSFNQPQHF
TRBV5-1	CASSSGTGMYEQYF
TRBV5-1	CASSLDNSGREHYEQYF
TRBV19	CASSLFRGTEAFF
TRBV5-1	CASSLLQAGTPYNEQFF
TRBV10-3	CAIRGGSGNTIYF
TRBV10-2	CASRSYNSPLHF
TRBV18	CASSPLDTNTEAFF
TRBV7-2	CASSLDRANYGYTF
TRBV5-8	CASSSRGYNEQFF
TRBV20-1	CSAPTGGTQYF
TRBV2	CASRMDRDMTYEQYF
TRBV19	CASSIGGTSETQYF
TRBV5-4	CASSLGTNQNFYGYTF
TRBV5-1	CASSLAGNGFDTQYF
TRBV28	CASSLGQSTDTQYF
TRBV27	CASSLIGGYNEQFF
TRBV27	CASSFFSSGRAGDTDTQYF
TRBV6-5	CASRSGIASYEQYF
TRBV29-1	CSGMGQGTYNEQFF
TRBV10-3	CASGTGGSYEQYF
TRBV5-6	CASSFGGLHNEQFF
TRBV5-6	CASSTTGQGYGYTF
TRBV28	CASSSGGVNTEAFF
TRBV11-2	CASSLERAFEQFF
TRBV27	CASSTLAGVGYNEQFF
TRBV10-1	CASSATQGYEQYF
TRBV30	CAWSHGLVGVGEQYF
TRBV6-6	CASSYSMFQENTIYF
TRBV5-4	CASSLDSEQGENHSPLHF
TRBV28	CASSLIQRIETQYF
TRBV7-9	CASSLTPLPQETQYF
TRBV6-1	CASSASRGYEQFF
TRBV19	CASSSVLDTSGINTGELFF
TRBV28	CASIGGVSGNQPQHF
TRBV18	CASSPLWTGGIYEQYF
TRBV11-3	CASSLGATGGHEQFF
TRBV29-1	CSVAQGAMNYGYTF
TRBV30	CAWTTGNSYEQYF
TRBV6-6	CASNSGSLNTGELFF
TRBV6-1	CASSERGQGLDQPQHF
TRBV5-4	CASSQQGGQGTEQYF
TRBV4-1	CASTPRLELAGNEQFF
TRBV19	CASSIGEAYEQYF